Each of the 21 T cell receptor beta chains below was sequenced from the same sample in a study of OX40 agonist ivuxolimab in advanced cancers. Libraries were prepared by immunoSEQ multiplex PCR; TCRdb keeps only in-frame clonotypes and omits some of them. The data show 20,000 to 25,000 clones, around 83% seen once. The source material was CD4+ or CD8+ T cells sorted from blood, sampled in a trial of the OX40 agonist ivuxolimab. The receptors come from an adult with an advanced solid tumor such as melanoma, head and neck, liver or kidney cancer.

This chain links TRBV7-2 with TRBJ2-7, with TRBD1 as a possible D gene (6 bases). The CDR3 consists of 14 residues. The V and J ends lost 5 bases and 7 bases respectively, with 18 bases between them. Germline V gene lookup returns CDR1 SGHTA and CDR2 FQGNSA. The DNA of the CDR3 is TGTGCCAGCAGCCAGCCCCACAGGGAGCGGGAGCAGTACTTC. Amino acid sequence: CASSQPHREREQYF.

The gene calls are TRBV6-1 and TRBJ2-7, with D unclear. V lost 10 bases and J lost 0, with 16 bases in between. Germline loops: CDR1 MNHNS, CDR2 SASEGT. This CDR3 has 14 residues. CDR3 protein: CATTDRETSYEQYF. The DNA for the CDR3 is TGTGCCACTACCGACCGCGAAACCTCCTACGAGCAGTACTTC.

The rearrangement uses TRBV7-3 and TRBJ2-7, with D unresolved. V was clipped by 2 bases and J by 0 bases, with 11 bases between them. The CDR3 runs 15 residues. From germline, CDR1 is SGHTA and CDR2 FQGTGA. This chain's CDR3 is CASSLAPGPSYEQYF. The CDR3 nucleotides read TGTGCCAGCAGCTTAGCGCCAGGACCCTCCTACGAGCAGTACTTC.

V usage is TRBV5-1 and J usage is TRBJ2-5, with TRBD2 identical over 13 bases. Losses at the gene ends were 4 bases for V and 2 bases for J; bases not matched to a gene: 5. This CDR3 comprises 16 residues. From germline, CDR1 is SGHRS and CDR2 YFSETQ. This CDR3 reads CASSKGLAGRQETQYF. The CDR3 DNA reads as TGCGCCAGCAGCAAGGGACTAGCGGGAAGACAAGAGACCCAGTACTTC.

The chain couples TRBV18 to TRBJ1-1; D call uncertain. Germline assignment: CDR1 KGHSH and CDR2 LQKENI. With 6 bases removed from V and 5 bases from J, the gap between germline ends came to 10 bases. The CDR3 runs 12 residues. This CDR3 reads CASSTGKTEAFF. The CDR3 DNA follows: TGTGCCAGCTCTACGGGGAAGACTGAAGCTTTCTTT.

The V and J genes are TRBV2 and TRBJ2-2; D gene unclear. The CDR3 length is 15 residues. V lost 0 bases and J lost 6, with 11 bases in between. CDR1 and CDR2 from the germline V gene are SNHLY and FYNNEI. CDR3 sequence reads: CASSEALYSAGELFF. CDR3 coding DNA: TGTGCCAGCAGTGAAGCGCTGTACAGCGCCGGGGAGCTGTTTTTT.

This clone was counted between two and nine times. The V call is TRBV7-9, the J call TRBJ1-1, with 8 bases lining up with TRBD1. The CDR3 sequence is 15 residues long. Unmatched junction bases numbered 9, after V lost 5 bases and J lost 4 bases. Germline lookup yields CDR1 SEHNR and CDR2 FQNEAQ (reference sequence). The CDR3 is CASSPSTGEGTEAFF. The DNA of the CDR3 is TGTGCCAGCAGCCCATCGACAGGGGAGGGCACTGAAGCTTTCTTT.

This chain joins TRBV19 and TRBJ2-2; the D gene is possibly TRBD2 (6 bases). This CDR3 has 17 residues. Trimming shortened V by 6 bases and J by 4 bases, and 21 bases separated the two germline ends. CDR1 LNHDA and CDR2 SQIVND come from the germline V gene (reference sequence). In nucleotides, the CDR3 is TGTGCCAGTAGCCCAACTGTCATCCGGGGGAGCACCGGGGAGCTGTTTTTT. Encoded protein: CASSPTVIRGSTGELFF. The whole variable domain, remainder taken from reference TRBV19 and TRBJ2-2, is DGGITQSPKYLFRKEGQNVTLSCEQNLNHDAMYWYRQDPGQGLRLIYYSQIVNDFQKGDIAEGYSVSREKKESFPLTVTSAQKNPTAFYLCASSPTVIRGSTGELFFGEGSRLTVL.

The rearrangement joins TRBV11-2 to TRBJ1-2, with 9 bases identical to TRBD1. CDR1 and CDR2 (germline): SGHAT, FQNNGV. The CDR3 spans 16 residues. Trimming removed 5 bases from V and 4 bases from J; junction bases left unmatched: 11. The CDR3 nucleotides read TGTGCCAGCAGCAGAGACAGGGGGTATGGAGCCTATGGCTACACCTTC. Translation: CASSRDRGYGAYGYTF.

The chain is built from TRBV19 and TRBJ2-6; D might be TRBD2 (5 bases). Germline assignment: CDR1 LNHDA and CDR2 SQIVND (reference sequence). CDR3 size: 14 residues. V gave up 10 bases and J gave up 1 base, with 11 bases separating them. CDR3 region: CATRGRSGANVLTF. DNA for the CDR3: TGTGCCACTCGCGGGCGATCTGGGGCCAACGTCCTGACTTTC.

The genes are TRBV13 and TRBJ2-1, with a tentative D call TRBD1 (6 bases). Germline loops: CDR1 PRHDT, CDR2 FYEKMQ (reference sequence). Trimming pared 2 bases from V and 2 bases from J, leaving 10 bases between. The CDR3 spans 15 residues. For the CDR3, the DNA is TGTGCCAGCAGCTTACGTGCAGGGGCCTACAATGAGCAGTTCTTC. This translates into CASSLRAGAYNEQFF.

The V gene is TRBV7-8, the J gene TRBJ2-2; the D is unclear. There are 15 residues in the CDR3. Germline CDR1 SGHVS, CDR2 FQNEAQ. Trimming removed 5 bases from V and 1 base from J, with 11 bases in between. This CDR3 reads CASSGRHQNTGELFF. The CDR3 DNA reads as TGTGCCAGCAGCGGACGACACCAGAACACCGGGGAGCTGTTTTTT.

This chain links TRBV27 with TRBJ1-2; 11 nucleotides agree with TRBD1. The ends lost 0 bases at V and 5 bases at J; junction bases unmatched: 5. The germline V gene has CDR1 MNHEY and CDR2 SMNVEV (reference sequence). The CDR3 is 16 residues long. CDR3 in amino acids: CASSLSGTGGWYGYTF. The CDR3 nucleotides read TGTGCCAGCAGTTTATCGGGGACAGGGGGTTGGTATGGCTACACCTTC.

The CDR3 coding sequence is TGTGCCAGCAGCTTGGGGGGTGGACAGGTCCAAGAGACCCAGTACTTC. Its protein product is CASSLGGGQVQETQYF. This rearrangement joins TRBV11-3 to TRBJ2-5; D might be TRBD1 (7 bases). CDR3 length: 16 residues. The ends were cut back, 3 bases at V and 1 base at J, with 15 bases in the middle. Germline CDR1 reads SGHNT; CDR2 reads YENEEA.

The rearrangement joins TRBV6-5 to TRBJ1-6; possible D gene TRBD1, 6 bases. The CDR3 loop spans 15 amino acids. Germline-derived CDR1 and CDR2 are MNHEY and SVGAGI. V was pared by 5 bases and J by 8 bases, with 16 bases between. The CDR3 bases are TGTGCCAGCAGTGCACCGGGACAAGTTGATTCACCCCTCCACTTT. Translated: CASSAPGQVDSPLHF.

This rearrangement joins TRBV6-6 to TRBJ2-5; D gene unclear. The CDR3 runs 12 residues. V lost 2 bases and J lost 2, with 3 bases in between. Germline V gene data show CDR1 as MNHNY and CDR2 as SVGAGI (reference sequence). The CDR3 protein is CASSYSQETQYF. The CDR3 bases are TGTGCCAGCAGTTACAGTCAAGAGACCCAGTACTTC.

This clone was counted between two and nine times. The rearrangement links TRBV7-9 to TRBJ2-7; 8 bases line up with TRBD1. This CDR3 is built from 13 residues. The germline gives CDR1 SEHNR, CDR2 FQNEAQ (reference sequence). V lost 5 bases to trimming and J lost 7 bases; unmatched junction nucleotides: 7. The CDR3 loop is CASSGQGANEQYF. CDR3 DNA: TGTGCCAGCAGCGGTCAGGGGGCGAATGAGCAGTACTTC.

A single count supports this clone. The chain carries TRBV9 and TRBJ2-5; D remains unclear. Trimming left V 4 bases short and J 1 base short, with 11 bases between. CDR3 length: 14 amino acids. Germline assignment: CDR1 SGDLS and CDR2 YYNGEE. This CDR3 is CASSRSQAQETQYF. CDR3 coding DNA: TGTGCCAGCAGCCGGAGTCAGGCCCAAGAGACCCAGTACTTC.

Concerning this clone itself: One end of the junction is discordant with germline, which a read error may explain. This sequence joins TRBV6-6 and TRBJ1-6; TRBD1 aligns across 7 bases. The CDR3 loop spans 14 amino acids. Germline CDR1 reads MNHNY; CDR2 reads SVGAGI (reference sequence). CDR3 in DNA: TGTGCCAGCGGTTACAGGGGATCCGATTCACCCCTCCACTTT. As protein: CASGYRGSDSPLHF.

The J gene is TRBJ1-2, the V gene TRBV6-5; 8 bases are shared with TRBD1. The CDR3 is 15 amino acids. The V gene end was trimmed by 0 bases and the J gene end by 2 bases; junction bases not matched to a gene: 2. Germline values: CDR1 MNHEY, CDR2 SVGAGI. CDR3 sequence (DNA): TGTGCCAGCAGTTACTCGGGACAGGCCAACTATGGCTACACCTTC. It translates to CASSYSGQANYGYTF.

This clone has only a few counts. The chain combines TRBV25-1 with TRBJ1-5; the match to TRBD1 covers 10 bases. This CDR3 spans 14 amino acids. V shed 4 bases, J shed 7 bases, and the junction held 4 bases outside the gene matches. Germline lookup yields CDR1 MGHDK and CDR2 SYGVNS. CDR3 sequence (DNA): TGTGCCAGCAGTGCTGGACAGGGGGAGCAGCCCCAGCATTTT. It codes for CASSAGQGEQPQHF. The full variable domain, completed using reference TRBV25-1 and TRBJ1-5, is EADIYQTPRYLVIGTGKKITLECSQTMGHDKMYWYQQDPGMELHLIHYSYGVNSTEKGDLSSESTVSRIRTEHFPLTLESARPSHTSQYLCASSAGQGEQPQHFGDGTRLSIL.